The T cell receptor (beta chain) described here comes from a study of T cell responses to AZD1222 COVID-19 vaccine. On this clone itself: No antigen is known for it.

Produced via immunoSEQ multiplex PCR; TCRdb's table is partial and in-frame only. This table has about 89,000 clones, 91% appearing once. Study-wide points: Spike-wide vaccine-associated CD4 TCRs dominated at 160-218 and 743-854. No repertoire was sampled before or during the peak T cell response, only after it. Recipients of AZD1222 seropositive at baseline numbered only five or six.

This specimen was peripheral blood, taken on day 0 of MenACWY control vaccination. The sequence was collected from an adult in good health.

CDR3 nucleotides: TGCGCCAGCAGTGAGCTGGAAGGGAGGGAATCACCCCTCCACTTT. It encodes CASSELEGRESPLHF. The rearrangement joins TRBV10-2 to TRBJ1-6; D gene ambiguous. V was shortened by 2 bases and J by 10 bases, with 15 bases between the two germline ends. Germline V gene data show CDR1 as WSHSY and CDR2 as SAAADI. This CDR3 comprises 15 residues.